This TCR beta chain comes out of a study of OX40 agonist ivuxolimab in advanced cancers. As for the study more broadly: Ivuxolimab, which targeted the costimulatory receptor OX40 (CD134), was an agonistic, fully human IgG2 monoclonal antibody. Peripheral TCRbeta sequencing aimed to test whether ivuxolimab altered TCR sequence diversity and caused clonal T-cell expansion. Partial responses occurred in three dose-escalation patients: two with cutaneous melanoma and one with hepatocellular carcinoma. Of the roughly 51 patients in dose escalation, about 19 had hepatocellular carcinoma, approximately 15 had melanoma, 9 had renal cell carcinoma and 9 had head and neck cancer. Patients were allowed to have had prior anti-PD-1, anti-PD-L1 or anti-CTLA-4 therapy, and around 37% of the dose-escalation patients had previously received checkpoint inhibitors. In the dose-escalation cohort, around four fifths of patients were male, and the mean age was 60 years with a range of roughly 23 to 79. The paper covers the monotherapy dose-escalation part of the phase I ivuxolimab trial, which included N of about 50 patients. Intravenous ivuxolimab was administered to patients every 2 weeks at six dose levels: 0.01, 0.1, 0.3, 1.5, 3 and 10 mg/kg.

Patients with autoimmune disease history or receiving systemic immunosuppression were excluded from the trial. Peripheral blood for TCR sequencing was collected from all dose cohorts at baseline, on cycle 4 day 1, and on cycle 7 day 1. Samples were obtained from an open-label, multicenter, first-in-human phase I dose-escalation trial of ivuxolimab. Adults with locally advanced or metastatic melanoma, renal cell carcinoma, hepatocellular carcinoma or head and neck squamous cell carcinoma were enrolled in the trial. CD4+ and CD8+ T cells were sorted separately from peripheral blood before TCR sequencing. Genomic DNA was isolated from the sorted cells so that the TCRbeta CDR3 region could be sequenced. The immunoSEQ Assay was used to sequence the TCRbeta CDR3 regions. TCRdb obtained this table from immuneACCESS and retained in-frame rearrangements with V and J assigned. These tables miss some clones; where compared with another copy, unresolved V genes account for less than half of the shortfall, and the remainder is unexplained. This sample has 9,000 to 13,000 clones in its table, and over 80% of those were observed once. The ten biggest clones cover roughly 15% of the sample.

CDR1 and CDR2 (SGHDN, FVKESK) derive from the germline V gene. The junction shows trimming of 3 bases on V and 0 bases on J, plus 12 bases between the germline ends. Counted from cysteine to phenylalanine, this CDR3 has 16 amino acids. CDR3 DNA is the only sequence kept; it has 48 bases, read in frame from the first base. Points the paper makes about the study in general: In the 0.1-3.0 mg/kg groups, partial responders were among the patients with the lowest normalized peripheral clonal expansion, particularly in CD8+ T cells. On average, CD8+ T cells showed more expanded clones than CD4+ T cells after ivuxolimab. Antigen specificity was not determined for the clonally expanded peripheral T cells. At doses from 0.1 to 3.0 mg/kg, clonal expansion was seen in both CD4+ and CD8+ blood T cells between baseline and week 6. Low levels of normalized T-cell clonal expansion were also seen in some patients who did not respond.

About this clone: Which antigen it targets is not known. No base quality values were provided; no much bigger clone lies one nucleotide off.

The sequences come from CD4+ or CD8+ T cells sorted from blood, collected in a trial of the OX40 agonist ivuxolimab. The sequence derives from an adult with an advanced solid tumor such as melanoma, head and neck, liver or kidney cancer. The receptor chain draws on TRBV14 and TRBJ2-1, and the D gene may be TRBD1, 5 bases matching. The base sequence is TGTGCCAGCAGCCATGGACAATCGAGCTCCTACAATGAGCAGTTCTTC. It codes for CASSHGQSSSYNEQFF.